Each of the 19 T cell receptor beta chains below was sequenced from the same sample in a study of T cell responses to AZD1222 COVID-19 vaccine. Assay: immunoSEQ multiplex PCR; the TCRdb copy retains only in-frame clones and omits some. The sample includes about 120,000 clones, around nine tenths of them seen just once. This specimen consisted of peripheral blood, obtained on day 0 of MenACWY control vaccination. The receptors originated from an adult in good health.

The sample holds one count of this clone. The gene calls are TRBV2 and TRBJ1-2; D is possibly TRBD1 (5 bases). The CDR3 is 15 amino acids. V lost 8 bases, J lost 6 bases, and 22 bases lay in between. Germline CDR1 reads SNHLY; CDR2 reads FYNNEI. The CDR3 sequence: CASETFGTEVDGYTF. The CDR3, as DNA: TGTGCCAGCGAAACCTTCGGGACTGAAGTCGATGGCTACACCTTC. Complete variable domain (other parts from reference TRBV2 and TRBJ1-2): EPEVTQTPSHQVTQMGQEVILRCVPISNHLYFYWYRQILGQKVEFLVSFYNNEISEKSEIFDDQFSVERPDGSNFTLKIRSTKLEDSAMYFCASETFGTEVDGYTFGSGTRLTVV.

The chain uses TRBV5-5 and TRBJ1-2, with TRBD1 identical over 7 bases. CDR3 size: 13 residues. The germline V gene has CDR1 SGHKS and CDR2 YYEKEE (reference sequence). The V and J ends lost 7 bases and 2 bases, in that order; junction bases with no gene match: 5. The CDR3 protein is CASSTGANYGYTF. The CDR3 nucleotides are TGTGCCAGCTCTACAGGGGCCAACTATGGCTACACCTTC.

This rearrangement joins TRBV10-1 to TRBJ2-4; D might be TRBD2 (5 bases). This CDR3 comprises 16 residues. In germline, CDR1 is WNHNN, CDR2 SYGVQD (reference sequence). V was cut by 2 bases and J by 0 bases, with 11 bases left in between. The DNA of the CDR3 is TGCGCCAGCAGTGAGGGAGGCAGTGTAGCCAAAAACATTCAGTACTTC. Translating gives CASSEGGSVAKNIQYF.

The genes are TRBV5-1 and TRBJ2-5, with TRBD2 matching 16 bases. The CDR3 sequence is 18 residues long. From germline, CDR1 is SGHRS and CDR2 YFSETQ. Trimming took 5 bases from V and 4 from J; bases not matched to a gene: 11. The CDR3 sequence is CASSRTGLAGGIGETQYF. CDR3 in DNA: TGCGCCAGCAGTCGTACGGGACTAGCGGGAGGGATAGGAGAGACCCAGTACTTC.

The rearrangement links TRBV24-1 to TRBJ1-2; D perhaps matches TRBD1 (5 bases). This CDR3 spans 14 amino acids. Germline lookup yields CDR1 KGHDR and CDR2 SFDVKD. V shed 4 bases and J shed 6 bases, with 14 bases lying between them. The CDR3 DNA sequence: TGTGCCACCAGTGAAACGGACACCGGACATGGCTACACCTTC. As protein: CATSETDTGHGYTF.

CDR3 DNA sequence: TGTGCCAGCAGCCGATGGCGTGGGACCGCAAACTATGGCTACACCTTC. Protein sequence: CASSRWRGTANYGYTF. This sequence joins TRBV5-6 and TRBJ1-2, with D maybe TRBD1 (5 bases). Looked up from germline, CDR1 is SGHDT and CDR2 is YYEEEE. The CDR3 has 16 residues. Trimming removed 4 bases at V and 2 bases at J, with 18 bases between.

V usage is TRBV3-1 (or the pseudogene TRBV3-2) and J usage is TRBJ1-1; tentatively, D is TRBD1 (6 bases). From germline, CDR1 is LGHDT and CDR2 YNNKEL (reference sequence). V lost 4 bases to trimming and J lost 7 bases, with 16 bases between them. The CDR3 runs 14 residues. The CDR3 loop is CASSRGTGHDEAFF. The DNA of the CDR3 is TGTGCCAGCAGCCGGGGAACGGGACACGATGAAGCTTTCTTT.

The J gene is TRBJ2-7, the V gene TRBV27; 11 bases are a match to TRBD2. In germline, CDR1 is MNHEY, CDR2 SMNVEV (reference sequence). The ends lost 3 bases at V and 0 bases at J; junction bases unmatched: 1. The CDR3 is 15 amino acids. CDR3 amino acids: CASSLGLAASYEQYF. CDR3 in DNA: TGTGCCAGCAGTTTGGGACTAGCGGCCTCCTACGAGCAGTACTTC.

The CDR3 region is CASSLFFGGTEAFF. The CDR3 bases are TGTGCCAGCAGTTTATTCTTCGGTGGCACTGAAGCTTTCTTT. This chain joins TRBV27 and TRBJ1-1; the D is unclear. This CDR3 comprises 14 residues. Germline V gene lookup returns CDR1 MNHEY and CDR2 SMNVEV (reference sequence). The V and J ends lost 1 base and 4 bases respectively, with 10 bases between them.

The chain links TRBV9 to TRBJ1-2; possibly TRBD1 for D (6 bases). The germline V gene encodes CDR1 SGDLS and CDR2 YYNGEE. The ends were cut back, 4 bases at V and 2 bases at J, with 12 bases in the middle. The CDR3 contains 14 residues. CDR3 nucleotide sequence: TGTGCCAGCAGCCCGCAGGGGACCAACTATGGCTACACCTTC. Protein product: CASSPQGTNYGYTF.

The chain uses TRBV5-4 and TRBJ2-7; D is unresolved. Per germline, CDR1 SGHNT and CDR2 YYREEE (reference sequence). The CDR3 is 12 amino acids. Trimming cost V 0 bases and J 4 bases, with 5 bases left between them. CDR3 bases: TGTGCCAGCAGCTTGGGGCAGTACGAGCAGTACTTC. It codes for CASSLGQYEQYF.

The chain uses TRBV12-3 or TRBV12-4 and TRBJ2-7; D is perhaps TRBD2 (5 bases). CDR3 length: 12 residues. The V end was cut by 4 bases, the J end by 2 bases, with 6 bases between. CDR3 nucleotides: TGTGCCAGCAGTTGGACTGCCTACGAGCAGTACTTC. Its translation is CASSWTAYEQYF.

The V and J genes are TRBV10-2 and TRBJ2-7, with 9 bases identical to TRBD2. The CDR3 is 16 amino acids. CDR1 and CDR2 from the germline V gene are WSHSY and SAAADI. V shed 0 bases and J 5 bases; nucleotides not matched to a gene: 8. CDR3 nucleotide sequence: TGCGCCAGCAGTGAGTCGCCAGCGGGAGGCTTCAACGAGCAGTACTTC. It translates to CASSESPAGGFNEQYF.

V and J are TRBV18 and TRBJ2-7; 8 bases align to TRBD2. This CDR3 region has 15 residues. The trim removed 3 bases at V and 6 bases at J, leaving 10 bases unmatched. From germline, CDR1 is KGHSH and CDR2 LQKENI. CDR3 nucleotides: TGTGCCAGCTCACCGCCGAGCGGGGGCGAGGGCGAGCAGTACTTC. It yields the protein CASSPPSGGEGEQYF.

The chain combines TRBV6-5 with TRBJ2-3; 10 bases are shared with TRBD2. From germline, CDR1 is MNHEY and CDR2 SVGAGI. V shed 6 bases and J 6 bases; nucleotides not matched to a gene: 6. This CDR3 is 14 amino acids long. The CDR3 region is CASRRSGGRDTQYF. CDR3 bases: TGTGCCAGCAGGCGTAGCGGGGGGCGGGATACGCAGTATTTT.

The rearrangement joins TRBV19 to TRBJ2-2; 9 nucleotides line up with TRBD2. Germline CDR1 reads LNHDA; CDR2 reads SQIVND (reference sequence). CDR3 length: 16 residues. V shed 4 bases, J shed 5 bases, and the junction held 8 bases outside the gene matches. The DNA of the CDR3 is TGTGCCAGTAGTAAGGCGGGAGGGCCATTTACCGGGGAGCTGTTTTTT. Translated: CASSKAGGPFTGELFF.

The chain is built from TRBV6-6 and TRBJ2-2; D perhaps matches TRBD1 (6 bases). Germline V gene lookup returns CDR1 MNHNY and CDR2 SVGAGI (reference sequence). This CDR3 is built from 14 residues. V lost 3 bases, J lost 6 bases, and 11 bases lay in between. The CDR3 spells CASSYSTGPGELFF. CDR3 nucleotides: TGTGCCAGCAGTTATTCTACAGGGCCCGGGGAGCTGTTTTTT.

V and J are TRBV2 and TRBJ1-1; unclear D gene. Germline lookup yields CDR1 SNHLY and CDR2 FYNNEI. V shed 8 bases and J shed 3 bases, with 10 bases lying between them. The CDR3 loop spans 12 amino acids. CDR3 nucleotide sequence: TGTGCCAGCTCATCGTGGGACACTGAAGCTTTCTTT. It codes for CASSSWDTEAFF.

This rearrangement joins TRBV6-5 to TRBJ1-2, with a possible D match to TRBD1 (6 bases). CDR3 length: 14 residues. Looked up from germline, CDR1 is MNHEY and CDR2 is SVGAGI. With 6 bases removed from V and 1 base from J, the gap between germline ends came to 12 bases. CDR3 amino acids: CASRERGFNYGYTF. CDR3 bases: TGTGCCAGCAGGGAGAGGGGGTTTAACTATGGCTACACCTTC.